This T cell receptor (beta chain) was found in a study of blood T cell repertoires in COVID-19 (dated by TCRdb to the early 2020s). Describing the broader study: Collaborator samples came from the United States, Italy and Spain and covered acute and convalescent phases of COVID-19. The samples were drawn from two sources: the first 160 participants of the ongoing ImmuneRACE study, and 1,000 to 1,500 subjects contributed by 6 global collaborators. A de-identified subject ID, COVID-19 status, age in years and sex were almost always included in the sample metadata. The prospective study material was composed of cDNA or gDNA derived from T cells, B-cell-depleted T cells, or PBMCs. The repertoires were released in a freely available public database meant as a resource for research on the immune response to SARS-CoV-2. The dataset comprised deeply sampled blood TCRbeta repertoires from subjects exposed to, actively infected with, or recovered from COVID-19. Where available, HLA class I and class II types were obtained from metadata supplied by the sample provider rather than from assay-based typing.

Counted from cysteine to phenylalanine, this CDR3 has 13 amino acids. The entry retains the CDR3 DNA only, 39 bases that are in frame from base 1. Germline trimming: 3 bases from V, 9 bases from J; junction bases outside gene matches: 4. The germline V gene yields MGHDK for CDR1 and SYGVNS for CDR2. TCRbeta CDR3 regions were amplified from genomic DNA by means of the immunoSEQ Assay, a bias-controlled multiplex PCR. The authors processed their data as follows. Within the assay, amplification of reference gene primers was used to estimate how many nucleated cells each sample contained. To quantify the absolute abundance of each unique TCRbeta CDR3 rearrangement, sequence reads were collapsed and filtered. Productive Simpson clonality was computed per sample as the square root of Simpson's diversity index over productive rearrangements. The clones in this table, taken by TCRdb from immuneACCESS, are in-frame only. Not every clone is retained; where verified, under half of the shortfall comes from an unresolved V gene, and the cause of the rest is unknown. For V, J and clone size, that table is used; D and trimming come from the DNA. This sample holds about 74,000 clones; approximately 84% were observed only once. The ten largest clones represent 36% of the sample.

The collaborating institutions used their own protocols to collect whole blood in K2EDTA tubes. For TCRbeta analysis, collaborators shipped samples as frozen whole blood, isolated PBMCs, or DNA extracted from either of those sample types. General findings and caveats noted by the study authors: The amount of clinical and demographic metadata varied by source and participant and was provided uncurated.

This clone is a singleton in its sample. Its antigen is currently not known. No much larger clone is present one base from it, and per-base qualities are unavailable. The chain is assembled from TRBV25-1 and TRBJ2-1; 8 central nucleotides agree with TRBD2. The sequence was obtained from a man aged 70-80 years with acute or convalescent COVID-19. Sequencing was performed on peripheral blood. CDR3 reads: CASSDAGGLEQFF. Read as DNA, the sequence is TGTGCCAGCAGTGACGCGGGGGGCCTTGAGCAGTTCTTC.